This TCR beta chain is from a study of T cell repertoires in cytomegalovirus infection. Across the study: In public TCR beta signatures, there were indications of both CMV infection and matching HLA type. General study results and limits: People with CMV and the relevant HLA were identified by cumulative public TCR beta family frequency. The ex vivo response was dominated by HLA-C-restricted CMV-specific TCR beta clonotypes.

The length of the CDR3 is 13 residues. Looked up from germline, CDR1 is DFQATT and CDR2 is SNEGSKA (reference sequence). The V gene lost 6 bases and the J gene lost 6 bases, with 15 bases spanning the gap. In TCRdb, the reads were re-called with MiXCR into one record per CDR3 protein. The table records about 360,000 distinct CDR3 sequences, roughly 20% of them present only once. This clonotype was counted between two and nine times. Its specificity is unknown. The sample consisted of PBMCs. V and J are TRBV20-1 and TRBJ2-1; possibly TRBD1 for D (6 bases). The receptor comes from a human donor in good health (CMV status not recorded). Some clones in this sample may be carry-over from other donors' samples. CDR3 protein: CSARGLVINEQFF. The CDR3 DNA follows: TGCAGTGCCAGGGGCCTAGTGATCAATGAGCAGTTCTTC.